This T cell receptor (beta chain) stems from a study of OX40 agonist ivuxolimab in advanced cancers. The trim removed 2 bases at V and 6 bases at J, leaving 2 bases unmatched. CDR1 MDHEN and CDR2 SYDVKM come from the germline V gene. CDR3 length equals 13 residues. The study's findings and limits: At 0.1-3.0 mg/kg, partial responders had clonal expansion among the lowest observed. Low normalized T-cell clonal expansion was additionally recorded for some nonresponders. On average, CD8+ T cells showed a greater number of expanded clones than CD4+.

Patients with a history of autoimmune disease or on systemic immunosuppression were excluded. Libraries were prepared by immunoSEQ multiplex PCR; TCRdb keeps only in-frame clonotypes and omits some of them. In the table there are some 17,000 clones, about 89% of which are singletons. Points on this clone: What it recognizes is unknown.

This sample comprised CD4+ or CD8+ T cells sorted from blood, obtained in a trial of the OX40 agonist ivuxolimab. The chain uses TRBV28 and TRBJ2-3; 7 bases map to TRBD2. The TCR sequence derives from an adult with an advanced solid tumor such as melanoma, head and neck, liver or kidney cancer. CDR3 in DNA: TGTGCCAGCAGTTTAGTGCGGGGGGATACGCAGTATTTT. The encoded protein is CASSLVRGDTQYF.